This TCR beta chain was found in a study of CD4 T cells in relation to SARS-CoV-2 and coronaviruses. Study-wide context: Crossreactive spike epitopes shared across donors were mapped to their HLA restriction.

Before the COVID-19 pandemic, during about 2010-2019, CD4+ T cells were taken from unexposed donors. CD4+ T cells were isolated from the cells after more than nine days of culture. Cells permitting, SARS-CoV-2 S/N and four cold-coronavirus spikes were tested on unexposed-donor CD4+ T cells. TCRdb's copy holds only in-frame clones and misses some; the assay was immunoSEQ multiplex PCR. Of around 31,000 clones listed, roughly 78% are singletons. Comments on this clone: What it recognizes is unknown.

Trimming cost V 7 bases and J 3 bases, with 12 bases left between them. CDR3 length: 13 amino acids. The V and J genes are TRBV12-3 or TRBV12-4 and TRBJ1-2; perhaps TRBD1 as D (6 bases). Sequencing input: CD4+ T cells from PBMCs, cultured in vitro. The receptor comes from a human donor in good health. As DNA, the CDR3 is TGTGCCAGCACCCCGGACAGCCACTATGGCTACACCTTC. Amino acid sequence: CASTPDSHYGYTF.